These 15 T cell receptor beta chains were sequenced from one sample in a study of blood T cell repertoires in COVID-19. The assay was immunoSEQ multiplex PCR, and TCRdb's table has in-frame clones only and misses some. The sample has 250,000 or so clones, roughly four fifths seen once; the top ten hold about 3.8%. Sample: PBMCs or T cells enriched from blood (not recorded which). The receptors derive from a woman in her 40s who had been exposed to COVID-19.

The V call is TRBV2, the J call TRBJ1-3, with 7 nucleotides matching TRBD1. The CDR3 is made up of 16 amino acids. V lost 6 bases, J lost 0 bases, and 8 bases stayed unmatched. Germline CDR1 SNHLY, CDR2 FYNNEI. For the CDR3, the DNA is TGTGCCAGCAGAGAGGCCGACAGGGACTCTGGAAACACCATATATTTT. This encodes CASREADRDSGNTIYF. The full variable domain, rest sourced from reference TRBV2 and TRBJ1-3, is EPEVTQTPSHQVTQMGQEVILRCVPISNHLYFYWYRQILGQKVEFLVSFYNNEISEKSEIFDDQFSVERPDGSNFTLKIRSTKLEDSAMYFCASREADRDSGNTIYFGEGSWLTVV.

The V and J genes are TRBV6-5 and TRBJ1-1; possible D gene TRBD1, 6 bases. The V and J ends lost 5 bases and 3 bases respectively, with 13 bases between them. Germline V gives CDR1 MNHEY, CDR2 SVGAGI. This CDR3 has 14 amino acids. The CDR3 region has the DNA TGTGCCAGCAGTCGGTCCCCAGGGGACACTGAAGCTTTCTTT. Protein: CASSRSPGDTEAFF.

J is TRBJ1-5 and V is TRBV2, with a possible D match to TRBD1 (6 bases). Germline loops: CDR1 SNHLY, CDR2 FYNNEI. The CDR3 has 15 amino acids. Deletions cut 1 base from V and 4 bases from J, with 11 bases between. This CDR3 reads CASSEDGQINQPQHF. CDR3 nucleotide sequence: TGTGCCAGCAGTGAAGACGGACAGATAAATCAGCCCCAGCATTTT.

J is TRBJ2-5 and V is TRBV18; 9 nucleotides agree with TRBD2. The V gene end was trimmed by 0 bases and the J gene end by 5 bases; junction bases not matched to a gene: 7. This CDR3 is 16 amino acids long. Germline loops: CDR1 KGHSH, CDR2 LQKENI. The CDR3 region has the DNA TGTGCCAGCTCACCACCGGAAGCGGGGGGTCATGAGACCCAGTACTTC. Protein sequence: CASSPPEAGGHETQYF.

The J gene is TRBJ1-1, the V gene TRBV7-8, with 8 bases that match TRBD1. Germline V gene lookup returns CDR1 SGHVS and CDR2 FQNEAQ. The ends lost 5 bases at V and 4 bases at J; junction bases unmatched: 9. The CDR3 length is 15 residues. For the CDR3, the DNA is TGTGCCAGCAGCGCATCAGGGGGCGCGGGCACTGAAGCTTTCTTT. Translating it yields CASSASGGAGTEAFF.

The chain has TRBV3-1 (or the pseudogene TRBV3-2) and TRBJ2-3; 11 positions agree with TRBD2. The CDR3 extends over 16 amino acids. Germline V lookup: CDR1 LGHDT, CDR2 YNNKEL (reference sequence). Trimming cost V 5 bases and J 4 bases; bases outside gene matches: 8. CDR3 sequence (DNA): TGTGCCAGCAGCTCTCGGACTAGCGGGCAAGCAGATACGCAGTATTTT. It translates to CASSSRTSGQADTQYF.

CDR3 DNA: TGTGCCAGCAGCTTGGGCAGGGGGCCTATTTCACCCCTCCACTTT. It yields the protein CASSLGRGPISPLHF. The V and J genes are TRBV5-4 and TRBJ1-6; 8 bases agree with TRBD1. Germline V gene lookup returns CDR1 SGHNT and CDR2 YYREEE (reference sequence). This CDR3 has 15 residues. The ends lost 0 bases at V and 9 bases at J; junction bases unmatched: 5.

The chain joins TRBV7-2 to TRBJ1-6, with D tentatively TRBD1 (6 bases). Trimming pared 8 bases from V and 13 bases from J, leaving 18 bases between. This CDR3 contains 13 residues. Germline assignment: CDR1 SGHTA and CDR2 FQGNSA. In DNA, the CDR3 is TGTGCCAGCGTACGCACAGGGTTAGGGCCCCTCCACTTT. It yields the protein CASVRTGLGPLHF. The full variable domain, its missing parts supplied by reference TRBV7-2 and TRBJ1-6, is GAGVSQSPSNKVTEKGKDVELRCDPISGHTALYWYRQSLGQGLEFLIYFQGNSAPDKSGLPSDRFSAERTGGSVSTLTIQRTQQEDSAVYLCASVRTGLGPLHFGNGTRLTVT.

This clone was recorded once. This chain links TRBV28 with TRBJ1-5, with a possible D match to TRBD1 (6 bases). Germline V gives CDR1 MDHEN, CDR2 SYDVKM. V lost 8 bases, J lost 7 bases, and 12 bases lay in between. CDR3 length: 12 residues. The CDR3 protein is CASRGAGQPQHF. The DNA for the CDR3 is TGTGCCAGCCGGGGGGCTGGGCAGCCCCAGCATTTT.

The CDR3 DNA reads as TGTGCTAGTGGTTTTTTTATTCACCGGGACAACTCCTACGAGCAGTACTTC. Translation: CASGFFIHRDNSYEQYF. The rearrangement uses TRBV12-5 and TRBJ2-7; TRBD1 might be the D (6 bases). Trimming cost V 3 bases and J 0 bases, with 18 bases left between them. The CDR3 totals 17 residues. From germline, CDR1 is LGHNT and CDR2 FRNRAP.

The CDR3 spells CASSQTYRGRNSPLHF. The CDR3 region has the DNA TGTGCCAGCAGCCAAACCTACAGGGGCCGGAATTCACCCCTCCACTTT. The genes are TRBV3-1 (or the pseudogene TRBV3-2) and TRBJ1-6, with 7 bases identical to TRBD1. CDR3 length: 16 amino acids. V lost 2 bases and J lost 7; bases outside the gene matches: 8. Germline V lookup: CDR1 LGHDT, CDR2 YNNKEL (reference sequence).

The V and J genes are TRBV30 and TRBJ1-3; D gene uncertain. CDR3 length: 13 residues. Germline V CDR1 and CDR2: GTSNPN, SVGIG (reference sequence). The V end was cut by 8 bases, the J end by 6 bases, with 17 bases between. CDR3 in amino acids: CARSGALPNTIYF. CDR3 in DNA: TGTGCCCGCAGCGGTGCGCTCCCAAACACCATATATTTT.

Here the CDR3 DNA reads TGTGCCAGCAGTTTCGTGGTTCGGGTGACTCAATATGGCTACACCTTC. Its protein is CASSFVVRVTQYGYTF. This chain links TRBV27 with TRBJ1-2; D not resolved. CDR3 length: 16 residues. CDR1 and CDR2 (germline): MNHEY, SMNVEV (reference sequence). Trimming left V 3 bases short and J 5 bases short, with 19 bases between.

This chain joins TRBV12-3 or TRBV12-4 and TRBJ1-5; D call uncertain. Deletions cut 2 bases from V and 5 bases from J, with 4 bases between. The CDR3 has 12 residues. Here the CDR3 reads CASSLPDQPQHF. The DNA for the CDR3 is TGTGCCAGCAGTTTACCCGATCAGCCCCAGCATTTT.

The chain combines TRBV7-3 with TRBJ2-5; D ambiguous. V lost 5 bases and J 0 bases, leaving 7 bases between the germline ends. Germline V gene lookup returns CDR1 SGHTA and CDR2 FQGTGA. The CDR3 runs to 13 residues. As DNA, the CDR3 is TGTGCCAGCAGCCTCCAGGACCAAGAGACCCAGTACTTC. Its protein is CASSLQDQETQYF.